Below, 23 T cell receptor beta chains from the same sample are listed, as sequenced in a study of cytomegalovirus exposure and HLA in healthy donors. The PCR was carried out with 60 Vbeta primers and 13 Jbeta primers. This table comes from immunoSEQ multiplex PCR, and its TCRdb copy is limited to in-frame clones, with some not included. The sample consists of under 200,000 clones, approximately 78% of them appearing once. Sequencing was performed on PBMCs. These receptors were collected from a woman in her 30s in good health and CMV-seropositive.

The chain joins TRBV30 to TRBJ1-1; D remains ambiguous. V lost 1 base, J lost 8 bases, and 14 bases lay in between. This CDR3 is 13 amino acids long. Per the germline V gene, CDR1 is GTSNPN and CDR2 is SVGIG (reference sequence). CDR3 sequence: CAWSESGLQEAFF. In DNA, the CDR3 is TGTGCCTGGAGTGAGTCCGGGTTACAAGAAGCTTTCTTT.

The rearrangement links TRBV5-3 to TRBJ2-1; TRBD2 agrees at 12 bases. TRBV5-3 is an ORF, and what it does is uncertain. Unmatched junction bases numbered 12, after V lost 0 bases and J lost 14 bases. The CDR3 length is 16 residues. CDR3: CARSLGLAGEKPEKFF. DNA of the CDR3: TGTGCCAGAAGCTTGGGACTAGCGGGGGAAAAACCAGAAAAGTTCTTC.

The chain links TRBV9 to TRBJ2-5; D might be TRBD2 (6 bases). CDR3 length: 15 residues. V lost 6 bases, J lost 0 bases, and 15 bases lay in between. Per the germline V gene, CDR1 is SGDLS and CDR2 is YYNGEE. CDR3 bases: TGTGCCAGCACCCCCGGTGGAGGGTACCAAGAGACCCAGTACTTC. It translates to CASTPGGGYQETQYF.

This clone came up a few times. J is TRBJ2-1 and V is TRBV6-5; TRBD2 matches at 7 bases. This CDR3 has 15 residues. Germline V gene lookup returns CDR1 MNHEY and CDR2 SVGAGI. V shed 2 bases and J 8 bases; nucleotides not matched to a gene: 9. CDR3 sequence: CASSYTVGEGDEQFF. The CDR3 coding sequence is TGTGCCAGCAGTTACACCGTGGGGGAGGGTGATGAGCAGTTCTTC.

The gene calls are TRBV5-1 and TRBJ2-1; TRBD2 might be the D (5 bases). V lost 4 bases and J lost 7, with 18 bases in between. The CDR3 runs to 15 residues. The germline CDR1 and CDR2 sequences are SGHRS and YFSETQ. The CDR3 DNA reads TGCGCCAGCAGCCCCGGTGTTAGTTGGGAGAATGAGCAGTTCTTC. Its translation is CASSPGVSWENEQFF.

The V call is TRBV5-1, the J call TRBJ2-7, with a tentative D call TRBD1 (5 bases). Germline V gives CDR1 SGHRS, CDR2 YFSETQ. The CDR3 length is 13 residues. Trimming cost V 5 bases and J 4 bases, with 13 bases left between them. DNA for the CDR3: TGCGCCAGCAGGGGGCACAGCAGATACGAGCAGTACTTC. It translates to CASRGHSRYEQYF. Combining the CDR3 with reference TRBV5-1 and TRBJ2-7 gives the whole variable domain KAGVTQTPRYLIKTRGQQVTLSCSPISGHRSVSWYQQTPGQGLQFLFEYFSETQRNKGNFPGRFSGRQFSNSRSEMNVSTLELGDSALYLCASRGHSRYEQYFGPGTRLTVT.

The chain is built from TRBV7-9 and TRBJ2-5; 9 bases align to TRBD1. Germline CDR1 reads SEHNR; CDR2 reads FQNEAQ (reference sequence). The V gene end was trimmed by 4 bases and the J gene end by 5 bases; junction bases not matched to a gene: 5. The CDR3 spans 14 residues. As DNA, the CDR3 is TGTGCCAGCAGCTGGACAGGGGTTCAGGAGACCCAGTACTTC. Translated: CASSWTGVQETQYF.

V usage is TRBV19 and J usage is TRBJ1-1, with unresolved D. Per germline, CDR1 LNHDA and CDR2 SQIVND (reference sequence). This CDR3 is built from 13 residues. Trimming shortened V by 3 bases and J by 2 bases, and 7 bases separated the two germline ends. CDR3 sequence: CASSMGINTEAFF. CDR3 bases: TGTGCCAGTAGTATGGGCATAAACACTGAAGCTTTCTTT.

J is TRBJ1-2 and V is TRBV6-1, with D possibly TRBD1 on 5 matching bases. The germline CDR1 and CDR2 sequences are MNHNS and SASEGT. V was pared by 3 bases and J by 6 bases, with 11 bases between. This CDR3 comprises 13 residues. This CDR3 reads CASSDRVRHGYTF. CDR3 DNA sequence: TGTGCCAGCAGTGACAGGGTACGGCATGGCTACACCTTC.

In this sample, this clone turned up a few times. This chain links TRBV11-2 with TRBJ2-2, with 7 bases identical to TRBD2. The CDR3 is 16 amino acids. The germline CDR1 and CDR2 sequences are SGHAT and FQNNGV. With V trimmed by 1 base and J by 2 bases, 4 bases remained unmatched. CDR3 sequence: CASSLGGGGNTGELFF. Here the CDR3 DNA reads TGTGCCAGCAGCTTAGGGGGGGGAGGCAACACCGGGGAGCTGTTTTTT.

The genes are TRBV6-5 and TRBJ1-1; weak D call: TRBD1 (6 bases). Trimming removed 6 bases at V and 7 bases at J, with 9 bases between. The germline V gene encodes CDR1 MNHEY and CDR2 SVGAGI. The CDR3 covers 11 residues. The CDR3 spells CASRTGSEAFF. The CDR3 nucleotides read TGTGCCAGCAGAACAGGGAGTGAAGCTTTCTTT.

CDR3: CATSVHQGPDTQYF. For the CDR3, the DNA is TGTGCCACCAGCGTACACCAGGGTCCAGATACGCAGTATTTT. The chain employs TRBV15 and TRBJ2-3; possible D gene TRBD1, 5 bases. Trimming shortened V by 5 bases and J by 4 bases, and 13 bases separated the two germline ends. This CDR3 is 14 amino acids long. The germline V gene encodes CDR1 LNHNV and CDR2 YYDKDF (reference sequence).

The chain uses TRBV30 and TRBJ1-2; the match to TRBD1 covers 8 bases. The V gene's germline CDR1 is GTSNPN and CDR2 SVGIG (reference sequence). This CDR3 has 12 residues. V shed 8 bases, J shed 2 bases, and the junction held 4 bases outside the gene matches. The DNA of the CDR3 is TGTGCCGGCGACAGGGGAAACTATGGCTACACCTTC. Its protein is CAGDRGNYGYTF. Full variable domain (remainder filled in from reference TRBV30 and TRBJ1-2): SQTIHQWPATLVQPVGSPLSLECTVEGTSNPNLYWYRQAAGRGLQLLFYSVGIGQISSEVPQNLSASRPQDRQFILSSKKLLLSDSGFYLCAGDRGNYGYTFGSGTRLTVV.

The rearrangement joins TRBV7-9 to TRBJ1-3; the D is unclear. Trimming shortened V by 3 bases and J by 0 bases, and 9 bases separated the two germline ends. The length of the CDR3 is 15 residues. The germline gives CDR1 SEHNR, CDR2 FQNEAQ (reference sequence). The CDR3 is CASSFSGLSGNTIYF. CDR3 in DNA: TGTGCCAGCAGCTTCTCGGGTCTCTCTGGAAACACCATATATTTT.

This clone has a handful of counts. The chain recombines TRBV5-4 with TRBJ1-6; 9 nucleotides agree with TRBD1. Germline loops: CDR1 SGHNT, CDR2 YYREEE (reference sequence). The CDR3 contains 16 residues. V was pared by 4 bases and J by 7 bases, with 9 bases of the junction left unmatched. This CDR3 is CASSPQTGTGNSPLHF. The CDR3 coding sequence is TGTGCCAGCAGCCCCCAGACGGGGACAGGGAATTCACCCCTCCACTTT.

Here the CDR3 DNA reads TGCGCCAGCAGCCTCCGACTACCAGAGACCCAGTACTTC. Its protein is CASSLRLPETQYF. The chain couples TRBV4-1 to TRBJ2-5; the D gene is possibly TRBD2 (5 bases). The CDR3 sequence is 13 residues long. The V gene's germline CDR1 is MGHRA and CDR2 YSYEKL. V was pared by 4 bases and J by 4 bases, with 10 bases between.

Here the CDR3 reads CASSWDSSGNTIYF. CDR3 sequence (DNA): TGCGCCAGCAGCTGGGACAGCTCTGGAAACACCATATATTTT. The genes are TRBV4-1 and TRBJ1-3; TRBD1 agrees at 7 bases. V trimming: 5 bases; J trimming: 0 bases; junction bases outside the gene matches: 1. The germline V gene has CDR1 MGHRA and CDR2 YSYEKL. The CDR3 spans 14 residues.

The V call is TRBV10-3, the J call TRBJ2-2; possible D gene TRBD2, 5 bases. The V gene's germline CDR1 is ENHRY and CDR2 SYGVKD. V lost 5 bases to trimming and J lost 2 bases, with 9 bases between them. The CDR3 length is 14 residues. The CDR3 DNA reads as TGTGCCATCAGTACCGGGATCAACACCGGGGAGCTGTTTTTT. This sequence encodes CAISTGINTGELFF.

This chain connects TRBV19 to TRBJ2-7; 8 nucleotides align to TRBD1. The CDR3 loop spans 14 amino acids. The V gene's germline CDR1 is LNHDA and CDR2 SQIVND (reference sequence). J was trimmed by 2 bases and V by 1 base; bases with no gene match: 1. This chain's CDR3 is CASSIGRGPYEQYF. In nucleotides, the CDR3 is TGTGCCAGTAGTATAGGCAGGGGGCCCTACGAGCAGTACTTC.

The chain couples TRBV28 to TRBJ1-1, with a possible D match to TRBD1 (6 bases). Deletions cut 6 bases from V and 2 bases from J, with 19 bases between. The CDR3 covers 16 residues. Germline V gene sequence: CDR1 MDHEN, CDR2 SYDVKM. The CDR3 coding sequence is TGTGCCAGCAGCCCCCCTCCAGGGGTCGGAAACACTGAAGCTTTCTTT. It codes for CASSPPPGVGNTEAFF.

On this clone: Distinct nucleotide sequences in the sample also encode this CDR3. CDR3 loop: CASSPPGGEQYF. In DNA, the CDR3 is TGTGCCAGCAGTCCTCCGGGGGGCGAGCAGTACTTC. The chain links TRBV28 to TRBJ2-7, with 7 positions matching TRBD2. This CDR3 has 12 residues. The V gene end was trimmed by 5 bases and the J gene end by 6 bases; junction bases not matched to a gene: 4. Germline lookup yields CDR1 MDHEN and CDR2 SYDVKM.

The V and J genes are TRBV4-2 and TRBJ1-4, with D unclear. CDR1 is LGHNA, CDR2 YNFKEQ, per germline. The CDR3 loop spans 18 amino acids. The germline V and J ends were trimmed by 0 bases and 3 bases, with 17 bases remaining between them. Here the CDR3 reads CASSQDLGVTPPNEKLFF. CDR3 sequence (DNA): TGTGCCAGCAGCCAAGATCTAGGAGTTACCCCCCCTAATGAAAAACTGTTTTTT.

This chain links TRBV11-2 with TRBJ1-5; 9 positions agree with TRBD1. There are 18 residues in the CDR3. Trimming cost V 3 bases and J 1 base; bases outside gene matches: 10. The germline V gene encodes CDR1 SGHAT and CDR2 FQNNGV. The CDR3 loop is CASSFSYHGQGSNQPQHF. For the CDR3, the DNA is TGTGCCAGCAGCTTCAGCTACCATGGACAGGGGAGCAATCAGCCCCAGCATTTT. Drawing the rest from reference TRBV11-2 and TRBJ1-5, the complete variable domain is EAGVAQSPRYKIIEKRQSVAFWCNPISGHATLYWYQQILGQGPKLLIQFQNNGVVDDSQLPKDRFSAERLKGVDSTLKIQPAKLEDSAVYLCASSFSYHGQGSNQPQHFGDGTRLSIL.